The 21 T cell receptor beta chains presented below share a single source sample, sequenced in a study of control samples from healthy donors and cancer patients. Assay: immunoSEQ multiplex PCR; the TCRdb copy retains only in-frame clones and omits some. The repertoire includes 110,000 to 150,000 clones, about 94% of them detected once, and 13% to 15% sits in the top ten. Sequenced input: PBMCs. Source of these receptors: a man between 60 and 75 years old with colorectal cancer.

The chain employs TRBV7-9 and TRBJ2-5; 9 bases map to TRBD1. Germline values: CDR1 SEHNR, CDR2 FQNEAQ (reference sequence). The junction had 7 bases not matched to a gene; V was cut back by 5 bases and J by 3 bases. The CDR3 is 15 residues long. DNA of the CDR3: TGTGCCAGCAGCCACCGGGGACAGGGAGAAGAGACCCAGTACTTC. Its translation: CASSHRGQGEETQYF.

V and J are TRBV27 and TRBJ1-6, with no clear D. CDR3 size: 13 residues. CDR1 is MNHEY and CDR2 is SMNVEV in the germline V gene (reference sequence). Trimming removed 3 bases from V and 7 bases from J, with 7 bases in between. The CDR3 sequence is CASSLALNSPLHF. CDR3 DNA: TGTGCCAGCAGTTTGGCCCTGAATTCACCCCTCCACTTT.

The chain is built from TRBV30 and TRBJ1-5; D possibly corresponds to TRBD1 (5 bases). The CDR3 is made up of 16 amino acids. Trimming cost V 0 bases and J 3 bases, with 15 bases left between them. Germline-derived CDR1 and CDR2 are GTSNPN and SVGIG (reference sequence). CDR3 region: CAWSVSGGGNNQPQHF. The CDR3 bases are TGTGCCTGGAGTGTAAGCGGGGGTGGAAACAATCAGCCCCAGCATTTT.

The V call is TRBV7-2, the J call TRBJ2-5, with D tentatively TRBD2 (7 bases). The germline gives CDR1 SGHTA, CDR2 FQGNSA. V was cut by 3 bases and J by 4 bases, with 18 bases left in between. The CDR3 runs 16 residues. CDR3 in amino acids: CASSFPLGGGGETQYF. CDR3 DNA: TGTGCCAGCAGCTTCCCTTTGGGGGGCGGGGGAGAGACCCAGTACTTC. Full variable domain (remainder filled in from reference TRBV7-2 and TRBJ2-5): GAGVSQSPSNKVTEKGKDVELRCDPISGHTALYWYRQSLGQGLEFLIYFQGNSAPDKSGLPSDRFSAERTGGSVSTLTIQRTQQEDSAVYLCASSFPLGGGGETQYFGPGTRLLVL.

The V call is TRBV12-5, the J call TRBJ2-3, with TRBD2 identical over 7 bases. Trimming cost V 5 bases and J 3 bases; bases outside gene matches: 8. This CDR3 is built from 15 residues. Germline values: CDR1 LGHNT, CDR2 FRNRAP. The CDR3 DNA sequence: TGTGCTAGTGGTCCTGGGGGAGGGCATACAGATACGCAGTATTTT. It specifies CASGPGGGHTDTQYF.

The V and J genes are TRBV10-3 and TRBJ1-1; TRBD1 might be the D (5 bases). Looked up from germline, CDR1 is ENHRY and CDR2 is SYGVKD. V was clipped by 3 bases and J by 3 bases, with 14 bases between them. This CDR3 region has 15 residues. The CDR3: CAISDPIGVDTEAFF. CDR3 nucleotide sequence: TGTGCCATCAGTGACCCTATAGGGGTGGACACTGAAGCTTTCTTT.

The chain joins TRBV12-3 or TRBV12-4 to TRBJ2-7; D ambiguous. The length of the CDR3 is 12 residues. V shed 5 bases and J shed 0 bases, with 5 bases lying between them. The CDR3 region has the DNA TGTGCCAGCAGTGCCCGCTCCTACGAGCAGTACTTC. This translates into CASSARSYEQYF.

The chain has TRBV6-5 and TRBJ2-7, with D unresolved. The CDR3 runs 12 residues. Trimming cost V 4 bases and J 8 bases, with 12 bases left between them. CDR1 and CDR2 from the germline V gene are MNHEY and SVGAGI. Written as DNA, the CDR3 is TGTGCCAGCAGTTCTGTCGACGGTCAGCAGTACTTC. Residues: CASSSVDGQQYF.

The rearrangement joins TRBV14 to TRBJ1-5; D is unclear. Germline V gene lookup returns CDR1 SGHDN and CDR2 FVKESK. This CDR3 comprises 13 residues. V was shortened by 2 bases and J by 7 bases, with 9 bases between the two germline ends. The CDR3 coding sequence is TGTGCCAGCAGCCAATCGCGGGAACAGCCCCAGCATTTT. It encodes CASSQSREQPQHF.

The chain recombines TRBV4-3 with TRBJ1-4; a weak D match, TRBD1 (5 bases). The CDR3 is made up of 16 amino acids. In germline, CDR1 is LGHNA, CDR2 YSLEER. The V end was cut by 0 bases, the J end by 0 bases, with 8 bases between. The CDR3 sequence: CASSQDSRATNEKLFF. The CDR3 region has the DNA TGCGCCAGCAGCCAAGATTCCAGGGCAACTAATGAAAAACTGTTTTTT.

The genes are TRBV30 and TRBJ2-7, with 8 bases lining up with TRBD2. The germline V gene has CDR1 GTSNPN and CDR2 SVGIG (reference sequence). V was pared by 0 bases and J by 6 bases, with 7 bases of the junction left unmatched. The CDR3 covers 14 residues. DNA of the CDR3: TGTGCCTGGAGTGTAAATAGCGGGGTTGGCGAGCAGTACTTC. Protein product: CAWSVNSGVGEQYF.

This clone showed up just once. The chain uses TRBV5-6 and TRBJ1-4; possible D gene TRBD1, 5 bases. This CDR3 region has 15 residues. V gave up 4 bases and J gave up 4 bases, with 14 bases separating them. Germline assignment: CDR1 SGHDT and CDR2 YYEEEE. The CDR3 nucleotides are TGTGCCAGCAGCCAGAGGGGTTCTGGTAATGAAAAACTGTTTTTT. Translation gives CASSQRGSGNEKLFF.

The rearrangement uses TRBV6-6 and TRBJ1-1; D is possibly TRBD1 (6 bases). Germline lookup yields CDR1 MNHNY and CDR2 SVGAGI (reference sequence). This CDR3 contains 13 residues. V lost 6 bases to trimming and J lost 3 bases, with 11 bases between them. As DNA, the CDR3 is TGTGCCAGCAGCCCGGACAGATACACTGAAGCTTTCTTT. Translating gives CASSPDRYTEAFF.

This rearrangement joins TRBV5-1 to TRBJ1-1; 8 nucleotides match TRBD1. The trim removed 0 bases at V and 0 bases at J, leaving 4 bases unmatched. The CDR3 totals 16 residues. From germline, CDR1 is SGHRS and CDR2 YFSETQ. The CDR3 protein is CASSLGQGRLNTEAFF. The DNA for the CDR3 is TGCGCCAGCAGCTTGGGACAGGGGAGGTTGAACACTGAAGCTTTCTTT.

J is TRBJ1-5 and V is TRBV28, with 9 bases fitting TRBD1. Germline CDR1 MDHEN, CDR2 SYDVKM. This CDR3 has 16 amino acids. The V and J ends lost 10 bases and 6 bases, in that order; junction bases with no gene match: 16. CDR3 residues: CATATGGNGVGQPQHF. In DNA, the CDR3 is TGTGCCACTGCGACAGGGGGGAACGGAGTTGGTCAGCCCCAGCATTTT. The complete variable domain, with remaining parts taken from reference TRBV28 and TRBJ1-5, reads DVKVTQSSRYLVKRTGEKVFLECVQDMDHENMFWYRQDPGLGLRLIYFSYDVKMKEKGDIPEGYSVSREKKERFSLILESASTNQTSMYLCATATGGNGVGQPQHFGDGTRLSIL.

The chain couples TRBV19 to TRBJ1-2, with 7 bases aligning to TRBD1. The CDR3 sequence is 13 residues long. The germline V gene encodes CDR1 LNHDA and CDR2 SQIVND (reference sequence). J was trimmed by 8 bases and V by 1 base; bases with no gene match: 4. This CDR3 reads CASSIATGQGYTF. The CDR3 DNA follows: TGTGCCAGTAGTATAGCGACAGGGCAAGGCTACACCTTC.

The chain recombines TRBV19 with TRBJ1-3, with 9 bases fitting TRBD1. The CDR3 has 16 residues. Losses at the gene ends were 6 bases for V and 2 bases for J; bases not matched to a gene: 8. Germline loops: CDR1 LNHDA, CDR2 SQIVND (reference sequence). CDR3 coding DNA: TGTGCCAGTAGGGCCGGGACAGGGATCGCTGGAAACACCATATATTTT. Protein product: CASRAGTGIAGNTIYF. Combining the CDR3 with reference TRBV19 and TRBJ1-3 gives the whole variable domain DGGITQSPKYLFRKEGQNVTLSCEQNLNHDAMYWYRQDPGQGLRLIYYSQIVNDFQKGDIAEGYSVSREKKESFPLTVTSAQKNPTAFYLCASRAGTGIAGNTIYFGEGSWLTVV.

The gene calls are TRBV4-2 and TRBJ2-7; maybe TRBD1 (5 bases). The length of the CDR3 is 15 residues. With 0 bases removed from V and 5 bases from J, the gap between germline ends came to 14 bases. Per the germline V gene, CDR1 is LGHNA and CDR2 is YNFKEQ. The CDR3 nucleotides read TGTGCCAGCAGCCAAGATCTGATAGGGGTGGACGAGCAGTACTTC. Its translation is CASSQDLIGVDEQYF.

The V gene is TRBV9, the J gene TRBJ1-3; D is unresolved. Germline V gives CDR1 SGDLS, CDR2 YYNGEE. V lost 3 bases and J 0 bases, leaving 10 bases between the germline ends. The CDR3 totals 15 residues. The CDR3: CASSGPAFSGNTIYF. The CDR3 nucleotides read TGTGCCAGCAGCGGTCCAGCTTTCTCTGGAAACACCATATATTTT.

J is TRBJ1-5 and V is TRBV27, with D uncertain. The CDR3 length is 14 residues. The V end lost 2 bases, the J end lost 4 bases, and 9 bases lay between the germline ends. The germline CDR1 and CDR2 sequences are MNHEY and SMNVEV (reference sequence). The CDR3 loop reads CASSLTFENQPQHF. CDR3 coding DNA: TGTGCCAGCAGTTTAACGTTTGAGAATCAGCCCCAGCATTTT.

J is TRBJ1-5 and V is TRBV21-1. TRBV21-1 is an annotated pseudogene. This CDR3 is 17 amino acids long. The CDR3 sequence: CASSKTAGTYSNQPQHF. Written as DNA, the CDR3 is TGTGCCAGCAGCAAAACGGCGGGGACCTATAGCAATCAGCCCCAGCATTTT.